A single sample gave rise to the 19 T cell receptor beta chains below, sequenced in a study of OX40 agonist ivuxolimab in advanced cancers. The method was immunoSEQ multiplex PCR; TCRdb's version includes in-frame clones alone and lacks a portion of them. The table lists roughly 30,000 clones, 88% of them singletons. This specimen consisted of CD4+ or CD8+ T cells sorted from blood, obtained in a trial of the OX40 agonist ivuxolimab. Receptors were obtained from an adult with an advanced solid tumor such as melanoma, head and neck, liver or kidney cancer.

V and J are TRBV5-4 and TRBJ1-2; tentative D call: TRBD1 (5 bases). Germline V gene sequence: CDR1 SGHNT, CDR2 YYREEE (reference sequence). V was pared by 2 bases and J by 4 bases, with 18 bases between. The CDR3 contains 16 residues. CDR3 loop: CASSLGLPLGVYGYTF. The CDR3 region has the DNA TGTGCCAGCAGCTTAGGACTGCCCCTGGGGGTCTATGGCTACACCTTC.

V is TRBV29-1 and J is TRBJ2-1; 9 bases are a match to TRBD2. Germline trimming cut 3 bases from V and 4 bases from J; bases unmatched to any gene: 13. From germline, CDR1 is SQVTM and CDR2 ANQGSEA. The CDR3 length is 17 residues. CDR3 region: CSVDNGRLTSGYNEQFF. CDR3 coding DNA: TGCAGCGTTGATAACGGGCGGCTGACTAGCGGATACAATGAGCAGTTCTTC.

The genes are TRBV27 and TRBJ2-7, with D perhaps TRBD1 or TRBD2 (5 bases each). Germline lookup yields CDR1 MNHEY and CDR2 SMNVEV (reference sequence). Trimming shortened V by 7 bases and J by 1 base, and 14 bases separated the two germline ends. The CDR3 runs to 14 residues. The CDR3 DNA reads TGTGCCAGCACCCCCGGGACGGCTTCCTACGAGCAGTACTTC. Amino acids: CASTPGTASYEQYF.

The V gene is TRBV27, the J gene TRBJ2-7; D possibly corresponds to TRBD2 (6 bases). Germline V gene lookup returns CDR1 MNHEY and CDR2 SMNVEV (reference sequence). Trimming shortened V by 4 bases and J by 3 bases, and 10 bases separated the two germline ends. This CDR3 has 13 amino acids. The CDR3 DNA sequence: TGTGCCAGCAGTTCCGGGACTTACTACGAGCAGTACTTC. Protein: CASSSGTYYEQYF.

This chain connects TRBV6-5 to TRBJ2-1; no reliable D call. Germline values: CDR1 MNHEY, CDR2 SVGAGI. This CDR3 has 14 amino acids. The germline V and J ends were trimmed by 3 bases and 1 base, with 7 bases remaining between them. CDR3 bases: TGTGCCAGCAGTTATGAGAATTCCTACAATGAGCAGTTCTTC. As protein: CASSYENSYNEQFF.

This clone was seen just once. The chain joins TRBV4-2 to TRBJ2-2; D gene ambiguous. The CDR3 loop spans 16 amino acids. In germline, CDR1 is LGHNA, CDR2 YNFKEQ. The ends were cut back, 1 base at V and 6 bases at J, with 15 bases in the middle. The CDR3 DNA reads as TGTGCCAGCAGCCAAGCGGTGGGCCCCATCCCCGGGGAGCTGTTTTTT. Protein sequence: CASSQAVGPIPGELFF.

This chain links TRBV19 with TRBJ1-1, with a possible D match to TRBD1 (6 bases). Trimming stripped 5 bases from V and 0 bases from J, with 10 bases between. Germline loops: CDR1 LNHDA, CDR2 SQIVND (reference sequence). The CDR3 loop spans 14 amino acids. This CDR3 reads CASSLQGLNTEAFF. The CDR3, as DNA: TGTGCCAGTAGTCTACAGGGACTGAACACTGAAGCTTTCTTT.

The genes are TRBV9 and TRBJ1-2; D not certain. The germline V and J ends were trimmed by 0 bases and 2 bases, with 11 bases remaining between them. Germline assignment: CDR1 SGDLS and CDR2 YYNGEE. This CDR3 is 15 amino acids long. The CDR3 DNA sequence: TGTGCCAGCAGCGTAGAGGCAGGTCTGAACTATGGCTACACCTTC. It encodes CASSVEAGLNYGYTF.

This sequence joins TRBV7-3 and TRBJ2-2; no clear D. Per the germline V gene, CDR1 is SGHTA and CDR2 is FQGTGA. The V and J ends lost 3 bases and 5 bases respectively, with 13 bases between them. The CDR3 is 15 residues long. CDR3 sequence (DNA): TGTGCCAGCAGCTTGCTTCCCACCGGAACCGGGGAGCTGTTTTTT. It translates to CASSLLPTGTGELFF.

This chain joins TRBV15 and TRBJ2-7; the match to TRBD2 covers 8 bases. Trimming at V came to 3 bases and at J to 3 bases, leaving 4 bases not matched to a gene. Germline CDR1 is LNHNV and CDR2 is YYDKDF (reference sequence). The length of the CDR3 is 14 residues. In DNA form, the CDR3 reads TGTGCCACCAGCAGGGCGACTAGCGTCTACGAGCAGTACTTC. Protein: CATSRATSVYEQYF.

This rearrangement joins TRBV13 to TRBJ1-4; 11 bases line up with TRBD1. Trimming at V came to 4 bases and at J to 6 bases, leaving 10 bases not matched to a gene. The CDR3 consists of 17 residues. Germline V gene lookup returns CDR1 PRHDT and CDR2 FYEKMQ (reference sequence). CDR3 nucleotide sequence: TGTGCCAGCAGCTCCCGGGACAGGGGGGTTCGGGATGAAAAACTGTTTTTT. It yields the protein CASSSRDRGVRDEKLFF.

V and J are TRBV7-6 and TRBJ2-1, with TRBD2 matching over 8 bases. The CDR3 spans 22 residues. V dropped 0 bases and J dropped 8; count of bases not matched to a gene: 27. The germline gives CDR1 SGHVS, CDR2 FNYEAQ. CDR3 region: CASSLAEGPRTSSKLLLDEQFF. CDR3 nucleotides: TGTGCCAGCAGCTTAGCGGAGGGCCCTAGGACTAGCTCGAAGCTCCTTCTTGATGAGCAGTTCTTC.

V usage is TRBV28 and J usage is TRBJ1-5, with 9 bases identical to TRBD1. Germline values: CDR1 MDHEN, CDR2 SYDVKM. Germline trimming cut 6 bases from V and 7 bases from J; bases unmatched to any gene: 10. CDR3 length equals 15 residues. CDR3 sequence reads: CASRYTGGAHQPQHF. The CDR3, as DNA: TGTGCCAGCAGATATACAGGGGGCGCCCACCAGCCCCAGCATTTT.

The V call is TRBV11-2, the J call TRBJ2-3; D is uncertain. The CDR3 runs to 16 residues. Trimming stripped 4 bases from V and 5 bases from J, with 19 bases between. Germline V CDR1 and CDR2: SGHAT, FQNNGV. The CDR3, as DNA: TGTGCCAGCAGCTCCGCCCCCTATATCCCCGAAGATACGCAGTATTTT. It translates to CASSSAPYIPEDTQYF. The variable domain in full, with the rest retrieved from reference TRBV11-2 and TRBJ2-3, is EAGVAQSPRYKIIEKRQSVAFWCNPISGHATLYWYQQILGQGPKLLIQFQNNGVVDDSQLPKDRFSAERLKGVDSTLKIQPAKLEDSAVYLCASSSAPYIPEDTQYFGPGTRLTVL.

J is TRBJ2-7 and V is TRBV5-8; D gene ambiguous. V was shortened by 1 base and J by 6 bases, with 14 bases between the two germline ends. The CDR3 loop spans 14 amino acids. Germline V gene data show CDR1 as SGHTS and CDR2 as YDEGEE. The CDR3 reads CASSLRFRPVEQYF. CDR3 DNA sequence: TGTGCCAGCAGCTTGAGGTTCCGGCCGGTCGAGCAGTACTTC.

This clone occurred once. The chain links TRBV5-6 to TRBJ2-2; D remains unclear. V lost 4 bases and J lost 1, with 8 bases in between. Germline-derived CDR1 and CDR2 are SGHDT and YYEEEE. The CDR3 extends over 14 amino acids. CDR3 DNA: TGTGCCAGCAGCCAGACACGGAACACCGGGGAGCTGTTTTTT. It is translated as CASSQTRNTGELFF.

The chain uses TRBV5-1 and TRBJ2-7; 13 bases line up with TRBD2. Germline V gene sequence: CDR1 SGHRS, CDR2 YFSETQ. With V trimmed by 4 bases and J by 1 base, 2 bases remained unmatched. The CDR3 is 15 residues long. CDR3 nucleotides: TGCGCCAGCAGCACTAGCGGGAGGGCGTCCTACGAGCAGTACTTC. Protein sequence: CASSTSGRASYEQYF.

V usage is TRBV5-1 and J usage is TRBJ2-5, with D unclear. V lost 4 bases and J 2 bases, leaving 21 bases between the germline ends. Germline V gene lookup returns CDR1 SGHRS and CDR2 YFSETQ. CDR3 length: 17 amino acids. As DNA, the CDR3 is TGCGCCAGCAGCGCTCCGGTGGTAGGCCCCTCACAAGAGACCCAGTACTTC. Translated: CASSAPVVGPSQETQYF.

The V gene is TRBV6-5, the J gene TRBJ2-7; D unresolved. Germline-derived CDR1 and CDR2 are MNHEY and SVGAGI. V lost 4 bases and J 5 bases, leaving 18 bases between the germline ends. This CDR3 is built from 15 residues. For the CDR3, the DNA is TGTGCCAGCAGTTCCCAGGTGAGGACGTGGGACGAGCAGTACTTC. Its translation is CASSSQVRTWDEQYF.